The 19 T cell receptor beta chains reported below all come from one sample, sequenced in a study of identical twins. MiXCR, applied by TCRdb to the 5' RACE reads, yields one record per CDR3 protein. The sample lists a few hundred thousand distinct CDR3 sequences, about 9% occurring once. The same data also went into a second study, on yellow fever vaccine responses in identical twins.

Material for sequencing was CD8+ T cells sorted from blood. The receptors originated from a woman aged 18-29 years in good health.

This clonotype was picked up many times. The V and J genes are TRBV12-3 or TRBV12-4 and TRBJ2-7; perhaps TRBD1 as D (5 bases). The CDR3 has 12 amino acids. The V gene lost 5 bases and the J gene lost 2 bases, with 7 bases spanning the gap. The CDR3 is CASSPRAYEQYF. CDR3 nucleotide sequence: TGTGCCAGCAGTCCCAGGGCCTACGAGCAGTACTTC.

This clonotype was seen a few times. V is TRBV29-1 and J is TRBJ2-1; 7 bases are shared with TRBD2. Germline V gene sequence: CDR1 SQVTM, CDR2 ANQGSEA. V shed 0 bases, J shed 4 bases, and the junction held 12 bases outside the gene matches. The CDR3 is made up of 17 amino acids. The CDR3 nucleotides are TGCAGCGTTGAAGATGCCCCTGGTGGCGGGGGTTACAATGAGCAGTTCTTC. It yields the protein CSVEDAPGGGGYNEQFF.

This clonotype was recorded a few times. This chain joins TRBV7-9 and TRBJ2-2, with D hard to call. The germline gives CDR1 SEHNR, CDR2 FQNEAQ (reference sequence). V lost 5 bases, J lost 4 bases, and 17 bases lay in between. This CDR3 has 16 amino acids. The CDR3 region is CASSTHPEEATGELFF. The CDR3 nucleotides read TGTGCCAGCAGCACCCACCCGGAAGAAGCCACCGGGGAGCTGTTTTTT. The full variable domain, completed using reference TRBV7-9 and TRBJ2-2, is DTGVSQNPRHKITKRGQNVTFRCDPISEHNRLYWYRQTLGQGPEFLTYFQNEAQLEKSRLLSDRFSAERPKGSFSTLEIQRTEQGDSAMYLCASSTHPEEATGELFFGEGSRLTVL.

In its sample, this clonotype was seen a few times. The chain recombines TRBV15 with TRBJ1-1, with D maybe TRBD1 (5 bases). This CDR3 contains 14 residues. V dropped 0 bases and J dropped 5 bases, with 10 bases sitting between them. Germline lookup yields CDR1 LNHNV and CDR2 YYDKDF (reference sequence). CDR3 nucleotides: TGTGCCACCAGCAGAGACAGGGAATCGACTGAAGCTTTCTTT. It translates to CATSRDRESTEAFF.

V is TRBV3-1 and J is TRBJ2-7, with D hard to call. This CDR3 region has 14 residues. In germline, CDR1 is LGHDT, CDR2 YNNKEL (reference sequence). V was pared by 1 base and J by 2 bases, with 9 bases between. CDR3 loop: CASSQVDWPYEQYF. In nucleotides, the CDR3 is TGTGCCAGCAGCCAAGTCGACTGGCCCTACGAGCAGTACTTC.

This chain joins TRBV12-3 or TRBV12-4 and TRBJ2-1; D is ambiguous. The CDR3 has 15 residues. V lost 1 base and J lost 0, with 7 bases in between. CDR3 DNA: TGTGCCAGCAGTTTAGGGCTAACCTCCTACAATGAGCAGTTCTTC. Protein product: CASSLGLTSYNEQFF.

The gene calls are TRBV21-1 and TRBJ2-1; TRBD2 reflects the table's D call only, with no check against the DNA. TRBV21-1 is annotated as a pseudogene. This CDR3 has 14 residues. Here the CDR3 DNA reads TGTGCCACCCTAACCGGGACTGTAGACAATGAGCAGTTCTTC. This codes for CATLTGTVDNEQFF.

The chain recombines TRBV29-1 with TRBJ2-7; maybe TRBD1 (5 bases). V was shortened by 4 bases and J by 6 bases, with 16 bases between the two germline ends. The CDR3 runs to 13 residues. Germline CDR1 is SQVTM and CDR2 is ANQGSEA. The DNA of the CDR3 is TGCAGCGTTGGGAAGGGGTGGTTCGCCGAGCAGTACTTC. This encodes CSVGKGWFAEQYF.

The chain has TRBV2 and TRBJ2-2, with D possibly being TRBD1 (6 bases). The germline V gene has CDR1 SNHLY and CDR2 FYNNEI. V lost 5 bases to trimming and J lost 1 base, with 14 bases between them. The CDR3 consists of 16 residues. The CDR3 protein is CASSFTPGQNTGELFF. The CDR3 bases are TGTGCCAGCAGTTTCACTCCGGGACAGAACACCGGGGAGCTGTTTTTT.

The chain has TRBV7-3 and TRBJ2-1; D is unresolved. The CDR3 loop spans 13 amino acids. Germline V CDR1 and CDR2: SGHTA, FQGTGA. Trimming shortened V by 1 base and J by 6 bases, and 7 bases separated the two germline ends. CDR3 sequence (DNA): TGTGCCAGCAGCTTAAATTTGGTCAATGAGCAGTTCTTC. Encoded protein: CASSLNLVNEQFF.

This clonotype was picked up many times. The chain employs TRBV25-1 and TRBJ2-4; perhaps TRBD1 as D (6 bases). The CDR3 loop spans 14 amino acids. CDR1 MGHDK and CDR2 SYGVNS come from the germline V gene. The V end was cut by 8 bases, the J end by 2 bases, with 13 bases between. CDR3 sequence (DNA): TGTGCCAGCTCACCCGGACAGACCAAAAACATTCAGTACTTC. Protein: CASSPGQTKNIQYF.

This clonotype has a handful of counts. The chain is built from TRBV5-4 and TRBJ2-7, with a tentative D call TRBD1 (6 bases). Germline loops: CDR1 SGHNT, CDR2 YYREEE (reference sequence). This CDR3 has 14 amino acids. V was cut by 0 bases and J by 2 bases, with 9 bases left in between. CDR3 DNA sequence: TGTGCCAGCAGCTTGGGGACAGCCGCCTACGAGCAGTACTTC. As protein: CASSLGTAAYEQYF.

The chain is built from TRBV9 and TRBJ2-1; D is ambiguous. Trimming pared 2 bases from V and 8 bases from J, leaving 14 bases between. Looked up from germline, CDR1 is SGDLS and CDR2 is YYNGEE. The CDR3 contains 14 residues. Here the CDR3 DNA reads TGTGCCAGCAGCGTTAGCCTCCTCCTTCATGAGCAGTTCTTC. Amino acid sequence: CASSVSLLLHEQFF.

This chain uses TRBV11-2 with TRBJ2-7, with D perhaps matching TRBD1 (5 bases). There are 14 residues in the CDR3. CDR1 is SGHAT, CDR2 FQNNGV, per germline. V was pared by 1 base and J by 4 bases, with 11 bases between. CDR3 DNA sequence: TGTGCCAGCAGCTTAGTTAGCAGGGCTTACGAGCAGTACTTC. Translating gives CASSLVSRAYEQYF.

This clonotype was counted a few times. This chain links TRBV7-2 with TRBJ2-1; 9 bases match TRBD2. The length of the CDR3 is 15 residues. V lost 1 base to trimming and J lost 8 bases; unmatched junction nucleotides: 6. Germline V gene data show CDR1 as SGHTA and CDR2 as FQGNSA. The CDR3 sequence: CASSLVSGGVYEQFF. The CDR3 region has the DNA TGTGCCAGCAGCTTAGTTAGCGGGGGAGTCTATGAGCAGTTCTTC.

This clonotype was picked up many times. The CDR3 region has the DNA TGTGCCAGCAGCTTAGTTAGCGGTATACAAAACAATGAGCAGTTCTTC. Translated, it gives CASSLVSGIQNNEQFF. The chain couples TRBV7-9 to TRBJ2-1, with D perhaps TRBD2 (6 bases). V lost 1 base and J lost 5, with 15 bases in between. Per the germline V gene, CDR1 is SEHNR and CDR2 is FQNEAQ (reference sequence). This CDR3 contains 16 residues.

This clonotype has just a few counts. The chain has TRBV5-1 and TRBJ2-6; the D gene is possibly TRBD1 (5 bases). Germline V gene sequence: CDR1 SGHRS, CDR2 YFSETQ. Trimming cost V 6 bases and J 3 bases, with 10 bases left between them. The CDR3 loop spans 14 amino acids. The CDR3 DNA sequence: TGCGCCAGCACCGACACAGGTGGGGCCAACGTCCTGACTTTC. Translating gives CASTDTGGANVLTF.

The chain is built from TRBV29-1 and TRBJ2-1, with TRBD1 identical over 11 bases. The CDR3 loop spans 13 amino acids. Germline V gene lookup returns CDR1 SQVTM and CDR2 ANQGSEA. Losses at the gene ends were 4 bases for V and 6 bases for J; bases not matched to a gene: 2. CDR3 residues: CSVGTGGFNEQFF. In nucleotides, the CDR3 is TGCAGCGTTGGGACAGGGGGCTTCAATGAGCAGTTCTTC.

This clonotype was recorded at least ten times. The rearrangement uses TRBV14 and TRBJ2-5; D gene uncertain. The CDR3 spans 15 residues. Germline V gene sequence: CDR1 SGHDN, CDR2 FVKESK. Trimming cost V 5 bases and J 1 base, with 14 bases left between them. CDR3 amino acids: CASSWNPLPQETQYF. CDR3 nucleotide sequence: TGTGCCAGCAGCTGGAACCCCCTACCCCAAGAGACCCAGTACTTC.